The rows below give T cell receptor beta chains drawn from one sample of a study of blood T cell repertoires in COVID-19. Generated by immunoSEQ multiplex PCR, the TCRdb table keeps only in-frame clones and is missing some. Of 65,000 to 85,000 clones in the sample, roughly 87% were seen once. What was sequenced was peripheral blood. The receptors shown here come from a woman aged 18-29 years with acute or convalescent COVID-19. Both conserved end residues are trimmed from each CDR3. The size of a clone is reported for some rows only, either as once, few or many, or as a class for expanded clones.

cdr3_aa: ASSLVLAGGSEQY; j_call: TRBJ2-7; clone_size: few; v_call: TRBV5-1
cdr3_aa: ASTTGQGTDTQY; j_call: TRBJ2-3; clone_size: -; v_call: TRBV5-1
cdr3_aa: ASSRGQNNQPQH; j_call: TRBJ1-5; clone_size: -; v_call: TRBV3-1/TRBV3-2
cdr3_aa: ASSQEEGTQETQY; j_call: TRBJ2-5; clone_size: -; v_call: TRBV3-1/TRBV3-2
cdr3_aa: ASMEGPNTEAF; j_call: TRBJ1-1; clone_size: -; v_call: TRBV10-2
cdr3_aa: ASSALDRGSDEQF; j_call: TRBJ2-1; clone_size: -; v_call: TRBV6-5
cdr3_aa: ASSYFGGATEAF; j_call: TRBJ1-1; clone_size: -; v_call: TRBV6-9
cdr3_aa: AWTVISYNEQF; j_call: TRBJ2-1; clone_size: -; v_call: TRBV30
cdr3_aa: ASSVAAGPANYGYT; j_call: TRBJ1-2; clone_size: few; v_call: TRBV9
cdr3_aa: SAKTGINTEAF; j_call: TRBJ1-1; clone_size: -; v_call: TRBV29-1
cdr3_aa: ASSTGTTIQETQY; j_call: TRBJ2-5; clone_size: once; v_call: TRBV19
cdr3_aa: ASRERGSHTGELF; j_call: TRBJ2-2; clone_size: -; v_call: TRBV6-6
cdr3_aa: ASSLASGGEETQY; j_call: TRBJ2-5; clone_size: -; v_call: TRBV7-9
cdr3_aa: ATSRDTGGPYEQY; j_call: TRBJ2-7; clone_size: -; v_call: TRBV15
cdr3_aa: ASSETGAGGMNTEAF; j_call: TRBJ1-1; clone_size: few; v_call: TRBV2
cdr3_aa: AISQLAAVQETQY; j_call: TRBJ2-5; clone_size: -; v_call: TRBV10-3
cdr3_aa: ASSLGSGGSYEQY; j_call: TRBJ2-7; clone_size: -; v_call: TRBV7-2
cdr3_aa: ASSKMWDRDTDTQY; j_call: TRBJ2-3; clone_size: -; v_call: TRBV5-1
cdr3_aa: ASSFSAWTGSYNEQF; j_call: TRBJ2-1; clone_size: -; v_call: TRBV7-2
cdr3_aa: ASTRDISQETQY; j_call: TRBJ2-5; clone_size: -; v_call: TRBV6-5
cdr3_aa: ASSLPPDYRPH; j_call: TRBJ2-5; clone_size: -; v_call: TRBV5-1
cdr3_aa: SVEMTGKETQY; j_call: TRBJ2-5; clone_size: -; v_call: TRBV29-1
cdr3_aa: ASSEQGAGYEQY; j_call: TRBJ2-7; clone_size: once; v_call: TRBV2
cdr3_aa: AWSVGQGTGEQY; j_call: TRBJ2-7; clone_size: once; v_call: TRBV30